This T cell receptor (beta chain) appears in the sequencing data of a study of blood T cells in healthy people across ages. The study, taken as a whole, reports: Getting older went along with TCR beta diversity per million T cells dropping roughly linearly.

Each donor had roughly 10 milliliters of peripheral blood drawn. The use of a sample-barcoded 5' primer and a J-beta primer mix characterized a second PCR of roughly 7 to 11 cycles. Each CDR3 protein gets one entry after TCRdb re-called the 5' RACE reads with MiXCR. The repertoire consists of about 1.5 million distinct CDR3 sequences, with 35% to 45% occurring once and the leading ten covering around 4%. CDR3 length: 14 residues. The germline V gene encodes CDR1 SGHTA and CDR2 FQGNSA. V lost 5 bases, J lost 7 bases, and 17 bases lay in between. A note on this clonotype: Its antigen is as yet unknown.

The receptor was isolated from a woman aged 18-29 years in good health. Sequencing used blood. The chain couples TRBV7-2 to TRBJ1-2; D not certain. The CDR3: CASSPQSGLGGYTF. CDR3 coding DNA: TGTGCCAGCAGCCCCCAGTCAGGCCTCGGTGGCTACACCTTC.